These 16 T cell receptor beta chains share one sample of origin, sequenced in a study of shared clonotypes between healthy human individuals. Only in-frame clones appear in the TCRdb table, and some are missing; sequencing was by immunoSEQ multiplex PCR. The sample lists 2 million to 2.5 million clones; 90% to 96% were seen once. What was sequenced was naive CD4+ T cells sorted from blood. Subset meaning: CD45RA+ positively selected. The receptor set was obtained from a man aged 18 to 30 in good health.

The chain is built from TRBV5-4 and TRBJ1-1; D is possibly TRBD1 (6 bases). The V end was cut by 5 bases, the J end by 6 bases, with 17 bases between. The CDR3 has 14 residues. Per germline, CDR1 SGHNT and CDR2 YYREEE (reference sequence). The CDR3 region has the DNA TGTGCCAGCAGAGGGGGGCAGGGGAGGCCTGAAGCTTTCTTT. Translated, it gives CASRGGQGRPEAFF.

The genes are TRBV18 and TRBJ2-1; the D call may be TRBD1 or TRBD2 (5 bases each). Trimming left V 0 bases short and J 7 bases short, with 16 bases between. CDR1 and CDR2 from the germline V gene are KGHSH and LQKENI. The CDR3 covers 16 residues. Here the CDR3 reads CASSPPVRGAGNEQFF. The DNA of the CDR3 is TGTGCCAGCTCACCACCGGTTAGAGGGGCCGGGAATGAGCAGTTCTTC. Full variable domain (outside the CDR3, taken from reference TRBV18 and TRBJ2-1): NAGVMQNPRHLVRRRGQEARLRCSPMKGHSHVYWYRQLPEEGLKFMVYLQKENIIDESGMPKERFSAEFPKEGPSILRIQQVVRGDSAAYFCASSPPVRGAGNEQFFGPGTRLTVL.

The chain combines TRBV27 with TRBJ1-2; no definite D call. This CDR3 spans 14 amino acids. The germline V gene has CDR1 MNHEY and CDR2 SMNVEV (reference sequence). With 4 bases removed from V and 7 bases from J, the gap between germline ends came to 16 bases. The chain's CDR3 is CASSYRGGEGGYTF. The CDR3 DNA follows: TGTGCCAGCAGTTACCGTGGTGGGGAGGGTGGCTACACCTTC.

This rearrangement joins TRBV6-5 to TRBJ2-7; 10 positions agree with TRBD2. The CDR3 contains 15 residues. CDR1 and CDR2 from the germline V gene are MNHEY and SVGAGI. Unmatched junction bases numbered 4, after V lost 5 bases and J lost 0 bases. The CDR3 nucleotides are TGTGCCAGCAGTCCGGGACTAGCGAGCTCCTACGAGCAGTACTTC. Protein product: CASSPGLASSYEQYF.

The chain uses TRBV25-1 and TRBJ1-5; possibly TRBD1 for D (5 bases). This CDR3 spans 14 amino acids. CDR1 and CDR2 (germline): MGHDK, SYGVNS. V gave up 8 bases and J gave up 0 bases, with 11 bases separating them. The CDR3 reads CASRRGNSNQPQHF. The DNA of the CDR3 is TGTGCCAGCCGGAGGGGAAATAGCAATCAGCCCCAGCATTTT. Based on the CDR3 plus reference TRBV25-1 and TRBJ1-5, the full variable domain is EADIYQTPRYLVIGTGKKITLECSQTMGHDKMYWYQQDPGMELHLIHYSYGVNSTEKGDLSSESTVSRIRTEHFPLTLESARPSHTSQYLCASRRGNSNQPQHFGDGTRLSIL.

The chain carries TRBV4-1 and TRBJ1-2; D remains unclear. Deletions cut 0 bases from V and 4 bases from J, with 6 bases between. Germline assignment: CDR1 MGHRA and CDR2 YSYEKL. The CDR3 has 13 residues. This CDR3 reads CASSQDPGYGYTF. CDR3 nucleotide sequence: TGCGCCAGCAGCCAAGATCCCGGCTATGGCTACACCTTC.

Remarks on this clone: Other DNA sequences in the sample encode the same CDR3. The V gene is TRBV28, the J gene TRBJ2-7; D remains ambiguous. This CDR3 has 11 amino acids. V was shortened by 2 bases and J by 3 bases, with 2 bases between the two germline ends. In germline, CDR1 is MDHEN, CDR2 SYDVKM. CDR3 protein: CASSLNYEQYF. The CDR3 DNA follows: TGTGCCAGCAGTTTAAACTACGAGCAGTACTTC.

V and J are TRBV6-5 and TRBJ1-5; D call uncertain. Germline CDR1 MNHEY, CDR2 SVGAGI. Trimming took off 11 bases at V and 9 bases at J, with 20 bases between the two ends. The CDR3 consists of 13 residues. The CDR3 protein is CAAGNSGLAPQHF. The CDR3 DNA reads TGTGCCGCGGGTAACTCTGGGCTAGCGCCCCAGCATTTT.

The chain recombines TRBV6-6 with TRBJ1-2, with 10 bases identical to TRBD1. The length of the CDR3 is 16 residues. Unmatched junction bases numbered 9, after V lost 4 bases and J lost 4 bases. CDR1 and CDR2 (germline): MNHNY, SVGAGI (reference sequence). The CDR3 bases are TGTGCCAGCAGTTCCCCCGGACAGGGGGGCACCTATGGCTACACCTTC. Protein sequence: CASSSPGQGGTYGYTF.

The V call is TRBV5-1, the J call TRBJ2-3; no clear D. Germline values: CDR1 SGHRS, CDR2 YFSETQ. The CDR3 sequence is 15 residues long. The germline V and J ends were trimmed by 1 base and 3 bases, with 12 bases remaining between them. CDR3 amino acids: CASSLLGVETDTQYF. The CDR3 DNA reads TGCGCCAGCAGCTTGCTAGGCGTTGAGACAGATACGCAGTATTTT.

The V call is TRBV4-3, the J call TRBJ1-6, with TRBD1 identical over 8 bases. Germline trimming cut 4 bases from V and 15 bases from J; bases unmatched to any gene: 14. CDR1 is LGHNA, CDR2 YSLEER, per germline. The CDR3 spans 15 residues. For the CDR3, the DNA is TGCGCCAGCAGCCGGGAGGGGCAGGGGGCGGAGGTCCTCCACTTT. This encodes CASSREGQGAEVLHF.

With respect to this clone: The same CDR3 is also encoded by other DNA sequences in this sample. The rearrangement uses TRBV18 and TRBJ2-7; D gene uncertain. CDR3 length equals 14 residues. V shed 0 bases and J shed 0 bases, with 6 bases lying between them. Germline CDR1 reads KGHSH; CDR2 reads LQKENI. CDR3 sequence reads: CASSPPLFSYEQYF. Written as DNA, the CDR3 is TGTGCCAGCTCACCACCGTTATTCTCCTACGAGCAGTACTTC. Together with reference TRBV18 and TRBJ2-7, the CDR3 gives the full variable domain: NAGVMQNPRHLVRRRGQEARLRCSPMKGHSHVYWYRQLPEEGLKFMVYLQKENIIDESGMPKERFSAEFPKEGPSILRIQQVVRGDSAAYFCASSPPLFSYEQYFGPGTRLTVT.

This rearrangement joins TRBV2 to TRBJ1-3; D is uncertain. The V gene's germline CDR1 is SNHLY and CDR2 FYNNEI. The CDR3 loop spans 15 amino acids. The V end lost 4 bases, the J end lost 0 bases, and 10 bases lay between the germline ends. CDR3 in DNA: TGTGCCAGCAGTGGGTGGCAGGACTCTGGAAACACCATATATTTT. Translating it yields CASSGWQDSGNTIYF.

CDR3 residues: CASSPPSQGTGELFF. CDR3 in DNA: TGTGCCAGCAGCCCCCCTTCACAGGGGACCGGGGAGCTGTTTTTT. The rearrangement uses TRBV28 and TRBJ2-2, with 7 bases fitting TRBD1. V trimming: 6 bases; J trimming: 5 bases; junction bases outside the gene matches: 9. Germline lookup yields CDR1 MDHEN and CDR2 SYDVKM. CDR3 length: 15 residues.

The chain combines TRBV5-1 with TRBJ1-2; D gene uncertain. Trimming removed 0 bases from V and 4 bases from J, with 10 bases in between. The germline V gene has CDR1 SGHRS and CDR2 YFSETQ. This CDR3 is built from 14 residues. The chain's CDR3 is CASSLAGNGYGYTF. CDR3 coding DNA: TGCGCCAGCAGCTTGGCCGGAAACGGCTATGGCTACACCTTC.

This clone was seen once. The V and J genes are TRBV28 and TRBJ1-1; D gene uncertain. V lost 3 bases, J lost 5 bases, and 13 bases lay in between. Germline assignment: CDR1 MDHEN and CDR2 SYDVKM. The CDR3 sequence is 14 residues long. CDR3 amino acids: CASSFVAARTEAFF. CDR3 DNA: TGTGCCAGCAGTTTTGTGGCGGCGCGGACTGAAGCTTTCTTT.